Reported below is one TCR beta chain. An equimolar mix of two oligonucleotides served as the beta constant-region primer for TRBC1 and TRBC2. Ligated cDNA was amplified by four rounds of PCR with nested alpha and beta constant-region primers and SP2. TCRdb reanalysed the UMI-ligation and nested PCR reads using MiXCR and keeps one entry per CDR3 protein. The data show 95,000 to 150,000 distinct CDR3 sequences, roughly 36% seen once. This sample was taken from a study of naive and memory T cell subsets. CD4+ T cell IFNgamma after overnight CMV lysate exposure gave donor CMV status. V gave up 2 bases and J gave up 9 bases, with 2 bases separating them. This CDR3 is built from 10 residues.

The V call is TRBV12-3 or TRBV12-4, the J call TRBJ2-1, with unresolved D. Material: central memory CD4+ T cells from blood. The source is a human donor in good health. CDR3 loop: CASSLTEQFF. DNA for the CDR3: TGTGCCAGCAGTTTAACTGAGCAGTTCTTC.